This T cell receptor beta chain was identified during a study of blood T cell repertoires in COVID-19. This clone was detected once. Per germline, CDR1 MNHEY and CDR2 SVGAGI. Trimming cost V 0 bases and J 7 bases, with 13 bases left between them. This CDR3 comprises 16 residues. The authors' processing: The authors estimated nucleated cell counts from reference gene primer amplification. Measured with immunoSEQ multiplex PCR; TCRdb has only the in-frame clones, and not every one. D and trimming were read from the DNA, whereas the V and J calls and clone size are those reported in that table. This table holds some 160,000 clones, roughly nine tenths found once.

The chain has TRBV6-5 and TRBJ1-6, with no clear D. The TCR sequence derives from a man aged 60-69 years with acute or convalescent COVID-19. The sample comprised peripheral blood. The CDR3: CASSYSSGGSNSPLHF. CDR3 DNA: TGTGCCAGCAGTTACTCCTCAGGAGGTTCAAATTCACCCCTCCACTTT.